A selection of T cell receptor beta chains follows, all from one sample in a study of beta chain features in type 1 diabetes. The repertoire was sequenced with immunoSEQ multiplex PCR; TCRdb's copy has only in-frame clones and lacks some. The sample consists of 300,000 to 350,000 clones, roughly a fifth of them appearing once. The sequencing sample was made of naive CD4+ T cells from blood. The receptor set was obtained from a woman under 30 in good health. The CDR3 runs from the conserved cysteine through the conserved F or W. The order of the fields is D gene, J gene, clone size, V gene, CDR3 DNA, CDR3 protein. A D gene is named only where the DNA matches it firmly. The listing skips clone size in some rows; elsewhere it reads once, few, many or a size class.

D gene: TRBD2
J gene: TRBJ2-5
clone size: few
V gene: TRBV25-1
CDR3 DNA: TGTGCCAGCAGTGCCAGCGGGAAAGAGACCCAGTACTTC
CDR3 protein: CASSASGKETQYF

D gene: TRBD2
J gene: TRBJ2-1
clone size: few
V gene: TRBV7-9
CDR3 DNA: TGTGCCAGCAGCACGCGAGGCGATAGCGGGTTCTACAATGAGCAGTTCTTC
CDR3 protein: CASSTRGDSGFYNEQFF

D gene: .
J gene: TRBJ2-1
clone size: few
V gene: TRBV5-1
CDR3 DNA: TGCGCCAGCAGCTTCCTTTCTAGCGACAATGAGCAGTTCTTC
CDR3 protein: CASSFLSSDNEQFF

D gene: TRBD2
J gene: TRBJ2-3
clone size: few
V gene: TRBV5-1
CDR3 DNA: TGCGCCAGCAGAATCATGCCCAGCGGGATGCCAGATACGCAGTATTTT
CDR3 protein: CASRIMPSGMPDTQYF

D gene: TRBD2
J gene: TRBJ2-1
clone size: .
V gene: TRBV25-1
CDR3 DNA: TGTGCCAGCAGTGAGCTAGCGGGGTCTGAAAATGAGCAGTTCTTC
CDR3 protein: CASSELAGSENEQFF

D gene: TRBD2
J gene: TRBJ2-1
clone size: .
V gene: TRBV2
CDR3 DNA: TGTGCCAGCTACCTCGGTGGCGGGAGCCTCAATGAGCAGTTCTTC
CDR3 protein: CASYLGGGSLNEQFF

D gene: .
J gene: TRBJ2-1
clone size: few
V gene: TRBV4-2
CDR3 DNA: TGTGCCAGCAGCCAAGACTGGGGGGATGAGCAGTTCTTC
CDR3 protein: CASSQDWGDEQFF

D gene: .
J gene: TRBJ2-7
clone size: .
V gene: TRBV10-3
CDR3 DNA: TGTGCCATCAGTGGCGGGGCCGCCTACGAGCAGTACTTC
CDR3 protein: CAISGGAAYEQYF

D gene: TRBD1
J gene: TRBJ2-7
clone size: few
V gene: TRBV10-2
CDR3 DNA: TGCGCCAGCAGACAGGGGGCGGAGAACGAGCAGTACTTC
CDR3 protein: CASRQGAENEQYF

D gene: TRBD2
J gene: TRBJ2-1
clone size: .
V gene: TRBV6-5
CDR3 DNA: TGTGCCAGCTCTAGCGGATACAATGAGCAGTTCTTC
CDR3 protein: CASSSGYNEQFF

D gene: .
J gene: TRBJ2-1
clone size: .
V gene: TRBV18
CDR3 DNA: TGTGCCAGCTCTCTAGGGGTGAATGAGCAGTTCTTC
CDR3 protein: CASSLGVNEQFF

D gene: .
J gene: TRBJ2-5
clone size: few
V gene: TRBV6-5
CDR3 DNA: TGTGCCAGCAGTTACGGCCAACGAGAGACCCAGTACTTC
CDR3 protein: CASSYGQRETQYF

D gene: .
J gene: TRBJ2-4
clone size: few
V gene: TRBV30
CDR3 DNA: TGTGCCTGGAGTAGGTCAGGGGATTACAAAAACATTCAGTACTTC
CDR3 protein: CAWSRSGDYKNIQYF

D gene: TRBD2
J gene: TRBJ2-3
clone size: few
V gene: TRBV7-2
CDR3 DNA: TGTGCCAGCCCTTTAAGAGGTCTAGCGGGAGAGGCAGATACGCAGTATTTT
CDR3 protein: CASPLRGLAGEADTQYF

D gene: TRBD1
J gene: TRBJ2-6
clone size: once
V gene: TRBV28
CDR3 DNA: TGTGCCAGCAGTTTGGTGGGACAGAGCTCTGGGGCCAACGTCCTGACTTTC
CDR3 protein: CASSLVGQSSGANVLTF

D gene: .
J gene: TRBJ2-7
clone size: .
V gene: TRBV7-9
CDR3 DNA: TGTGCCAGCAGCCCCACCTCAGACAGCTACGGGCAGTACTTC
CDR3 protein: CASSPTSDSYGQYF

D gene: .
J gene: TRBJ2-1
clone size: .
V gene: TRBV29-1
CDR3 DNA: TGCAGCGTTGAAAAGCTAGGGAGCTCCTACAATGAGCAGTTCTTC
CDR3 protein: CSVEKLGSSYNEQFF

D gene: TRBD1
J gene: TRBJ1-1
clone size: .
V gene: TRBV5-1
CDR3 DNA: TGCGCCAGCAGCCCGGAGGGGGACAGGGGTCCTCGGACGGCTTTCTTT
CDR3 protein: CASSPEGDRGPRTAFF

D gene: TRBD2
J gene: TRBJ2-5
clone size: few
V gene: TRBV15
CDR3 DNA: TGTGCCACCAGCAGAGATCTTGTACTGGGGGGGGAGACCCAGTACTTC
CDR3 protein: CATSRDLVLGGETQYF

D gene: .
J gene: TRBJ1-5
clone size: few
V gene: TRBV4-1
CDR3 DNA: TGCGCCAGCAGCCAAGATCCCAGTCAGCCCCAGCATTTT
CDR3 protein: CASSQDPSQPQHF

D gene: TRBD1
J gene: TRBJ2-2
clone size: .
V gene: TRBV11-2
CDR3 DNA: TGTGCCAGCAGTTACGATACGGACAGGGGGCACGGGGAGCTGTTTTTT
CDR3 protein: CASSYDTDRGHGELFF

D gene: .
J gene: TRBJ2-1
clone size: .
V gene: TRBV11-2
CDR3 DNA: TGTGCCAGCAGCGTTCTCTCCAATGAGCAGTTCTTC
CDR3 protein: CASSVLSNEQFF

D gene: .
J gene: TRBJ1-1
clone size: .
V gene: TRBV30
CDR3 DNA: TGTGCCTGGAGTTTACGAGGGAACACTGAAGCTTTCTTT
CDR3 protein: CAWSLRGNTEAFF

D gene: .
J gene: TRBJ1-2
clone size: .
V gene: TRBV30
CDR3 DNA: TGTGCCTGGAGTGTCTTTGAGCGCTACACCTTC
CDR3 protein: CAWSVFERYTF

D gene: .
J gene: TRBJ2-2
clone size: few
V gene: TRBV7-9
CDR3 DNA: TGTGCCAGCAGCTTAGCGGCGGATAACACCGGGGAGCTGTTTTTT
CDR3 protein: CASSLAADNTGELFF

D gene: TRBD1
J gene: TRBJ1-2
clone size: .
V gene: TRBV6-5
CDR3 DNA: TGTGCCAGCTGTCGGGACAGTAATTATGGCTACACCTTC
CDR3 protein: CASCRDSNYGYTF

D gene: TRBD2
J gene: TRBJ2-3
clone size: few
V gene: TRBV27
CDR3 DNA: TGTGCCAGCAGCCGAAGCGGGGCAGATACGCAGTATTTT
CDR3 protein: CASSRSGADTQYF

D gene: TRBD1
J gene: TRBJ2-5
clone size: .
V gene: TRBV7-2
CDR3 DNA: TGTGCCAGCAGCCTCCGACAGGGAGCGGAGACCCAGTACTTC
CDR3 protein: CASSLRQGAETQYF

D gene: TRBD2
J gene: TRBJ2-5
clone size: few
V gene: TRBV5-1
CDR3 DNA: TGCGCCAGCAGCTACCTCCCCACTTCTAGCGGGAGGTACCAAGAGACCCAGTACTTC
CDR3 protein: CASSYLPTSSGRYQETQYF

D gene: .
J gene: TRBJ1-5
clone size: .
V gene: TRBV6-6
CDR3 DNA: TGTGCCAGCAGGACGGGAAATCAGCCCCAGCATTTT
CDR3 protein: CASRTGNQPQHF

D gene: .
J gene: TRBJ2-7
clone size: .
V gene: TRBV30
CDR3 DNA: TGTGCCTGGAGTGAGGACAGCCTACGCGAGCAGTACTTC
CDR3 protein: CAWSEDSLREQYF

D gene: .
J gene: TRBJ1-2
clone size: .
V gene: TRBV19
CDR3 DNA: TGTGCCAGTAGTCACAGGGATTATGGCTACACCTTC
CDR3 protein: CASSHRDYGYTF

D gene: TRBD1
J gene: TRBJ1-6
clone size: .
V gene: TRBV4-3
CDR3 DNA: TGCGCCAGCAGCCAAGGTCCTCCGGGACAGGGGAATTCACCCCTCCACTTT
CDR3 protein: CASSQGPPGQGNSPLHF

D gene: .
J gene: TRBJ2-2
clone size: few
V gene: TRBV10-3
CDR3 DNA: TGTGCCATCAGGGGACTCCGGAACACCGGGGAGCTGTTTTTT
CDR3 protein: CAIRGLRNTGELFF

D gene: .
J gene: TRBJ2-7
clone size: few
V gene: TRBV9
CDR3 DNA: TGTGCCAGCAGCGGAGGGCGGGACCGCTACGAGCAGTACTTC
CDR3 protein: CASSGGRDRYEQYF

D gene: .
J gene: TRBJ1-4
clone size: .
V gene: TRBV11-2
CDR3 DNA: TGTGCCAGCAGCCCACCGGGTGGCACTAATGAAAAACTGTTTTTT
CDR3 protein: CASSPPGGTNEKLFF

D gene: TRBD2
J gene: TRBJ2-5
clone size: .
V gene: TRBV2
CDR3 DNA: TGTGCCAGCAGTGAAGCAGGCGGGGGTCGAGAGACCCAGTACTTC
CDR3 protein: CASSEAGGGRETQYF

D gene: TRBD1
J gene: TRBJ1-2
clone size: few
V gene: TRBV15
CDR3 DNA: TGTGCCACCAGCAGGGACAGGGGTCATGGCTACACCTTC
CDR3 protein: CATSRDRGHGYTF

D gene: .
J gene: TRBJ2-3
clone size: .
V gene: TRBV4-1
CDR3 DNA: TGCGCCAGCAGCCAACTTCGCACAGATACGCAGTATTTT
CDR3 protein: CASSQLRTDTQYF

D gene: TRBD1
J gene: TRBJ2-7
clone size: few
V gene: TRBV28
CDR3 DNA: TGTGCCAGCAGTTTATGGGCCAGGGGGCAGAACGAGCAGTACTTC
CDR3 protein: CASSLWARGQNEQYF

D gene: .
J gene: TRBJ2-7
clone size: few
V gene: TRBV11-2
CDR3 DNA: TGTGCCAGCAGCAGGAGTTCCTACGAGCAGTACTTC
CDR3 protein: CASSRSSYEQYF